Following are 32 T cell receptor beta chains from one sample sequenced in a study of CD8 T cells in ankylosing spondylitis. The study, taken as a whole, reports: About 8 highly homologous variants made up a TCR beta motif, and this motif appeared characteristic of ankylosing spondylitis blood.

Their antigens are not known. A single record per CDR3 protein comes from TCRdb applying MiXCR to the 5' RACE reads. The sample records over 450,000 distinct CDR3 sequences, 12% being singletons. Sequencing was done on a sample of blood, either unsorted or a sorted T cell fraction (not recorded which). The receptor source for this set is a male donor with ankylosing spondylitis.

The sample holds many counts of this clonotype. This sequence joins TRBV6-1 and TRBJ2-1; TRBD1 or TRBD2 may be the D gene (6 bases each). Trimming removed 7 bases from V and 4 bases from J, with 14 bases in between. CDR1 MNHNS and CDR2 SASEGT come from the germline V gene. This CDR3 comprises 14 residues. CDR3 coding DNA: TGTGCCAGCACTAACACGGGGGCATACAATGAGCAGTTCTTC. Translating gives CASTNTGAYNEQFF.

This chain links TRBV18 with TRBJ1-5; the D gene is possibly TRBD1 (6 bases). The germline V gene encodes CDR1 KGHSH and CDR2 LQKENI. V lost 1 base, J lost 7 bases, and 14 bases lay in between. This CDR3 has 15 amino acids. Here the CDR3 reads CASSPRGGAGQPQHF. In nucleotides, the CDR3 is TGTGCCAGCTCACCACGAGGGGGGGCCGGGCAGCCCCAGCATTTT.

The chain is built from TRBV7-2 and TRBJ2-1; D ambiguous. Germline V CDR1 and CDR2: SGHTA, FQGNSA. The CDR3 is made up of 16 amino acids. V lost 5 bases and J lost 0, with 14 bases in between. CDR3 in DNA: TGTGCCAGCAGCCCTAGGTCCAGGAACTCCTACAATGAGCAGTTCTTC. Its translation: CASSPRSRNSYNEQFF.

The chain combines TRBV3-1 with TRBJ2-5, with 9 nucleotides matching TRBD1. Trimming cost V 4 bases and J 3 bases; bases outside gene matches: 6. The CDR3 has 15 amino acids. Germline V gene data show CDR1 as LGHDT and CDR2 as YNNKEL (reference sequence). CDR3 region: CASSLWDRVKETQYF. Here the CDR3 DNA reads TGTGCCAGCAGCCTGTGGGACAGGGTAAAAGAGACCCAGTACTTC.

There are a few counts of this clonotype. This chain uses TRBV5-1 with TRBJ2-1, with no clear D. The CDR3 loop spans 15 amino acids. Looked up from germline, CDR1 is SGHRS and CDR2 is YFSETQ. Trimming removed 0 bases at V and 3 bases at J, with 10 bases between. The CDR3 bases are TGCGCCAGCAGCTTGGAGGAGTCTCTCTACAATGAGCAGTTCTTC. This codes for CASSLEESLYNEQFF.

There are many counts of this clonotype. This chain uses TRBV3-1 with TRBJ1-1; no reliable D call. The length of the CDR3 is 13 residues. Germline CDR1 LGHDT, CDR2 YNNKEL (reference sequence). The ends were cut back, 3 bases at V and 1 base at J, with 6 bases in the middle. CDR3 protein: CASSHGGNTEAFF. In DNA form, the CDR3 reads TGTGCCAGCAGCCACGGAGGGAACACTGAAGCTTTCTTT.

This chain joins TRBV6-6 and TRBJ1-2; TRBD1 is a possible D gene (5 bases). The CDR3 runs to 12 residues. The germline gives CDR1 MNHNY, CDR2 SVGAGI (reference sequence). V gave up 7 bases and J gave up 6 bases, with 12 bases separating them. In DNA form, the CDR3 reads TGTGCCAGCACAAACGGGGGGGATGGCTACACCTTC. It translates to CASTNGGDGYTF.

The V gene is TRBV7-7, the J gene TRBJ2-1, with D tentatively TRBD1 or TRBD2 (6 bases each). This CDR3 region has 12 residues. Germline assignment: CDR1 SSHAT and CDR2 FNYEAQ (reference sequence). Trimming cost V 2 bases and J 9 bases, with 8 bases left between them. The CDR3 spells CASSLKGGEQFF. CDR3 nucleotide sequence: TGTGCCAGCAGCTTAAAGGGGGGTGAGCAGTTCTTC.

This clonotype was observed a handful of times. The V and J genes are TRBV5-1 and TRBJ2-1, with TRBD2 identical over 7 bases. The CDR3 has 14 residues. CDR1 is SGHRS and CDR2 is YFSETQ in the germline V gene. The J segment lost 8 bases and the V segment lost 0 bases, leaving 5 bases of the junction unmatched. As DNA, the CDR3 is TGCGCCAGCAGCTTGGGGGAGGGCGTTGATGAGCAGTTCTTC. This sequence encodes CASSLGEGVDEQFF. The entire variable domain, with the rest obtained from reference TRBV5-1 and TRBJ2-1, is as follows: KAGVTQTPRYLIKTRGQQVTLSCSPISGHRSVSWYQQTPGQGLQFLFEYFSETQRNKGNFPGRFSGRQFSNSRSEMNVSTLELGDSALYLCASSLGEGVDEQFFGPGTRLTVL.

A few counts support this clonotype. The rearrangement links TRBV5-1 to TRBJ2-3; D remains ambiguous. The V end was cut by 0 bases, the J end by 1 base, with 6 bases between. CDR3 length equals 14 residues. From germline, CDR1 is SGHRS and CDR2 YFSETQ. The CDR3, as DNA: TGCGCCAGCAGCTTGGTAGCTCGCACAGATACGCAGTATTTT. This codes for CASSLVARTDTQYF.

This clonotype was observed a handful of times. V is TRBV7-2 and J is TRBJ2-3, with D unclear. The CDR3 totals 14 residues. Germline V gives CDR1 SGHTA, CDR2 FQGNSA. V lost 5 bases and J lost 2, with 11 bases in between. As DNA, the CDR3 is TGTGCCAGCAGCCCCCCATACTTCACAGATACGCAGTATTTT. Its translation is CASSPPYFTDTQYF.

This clonotype has more than one count but fewer than ten. The chain combines TRBV7-9 with TRBJ2-3, with 11 nucleotides matching TRBD2. Germline V gives CDR1 SEHNR, CDR2 FQNEAQ (reference sequence). This CDR3 contains 15 residues. V trimming: 1 base; J trimming: 13 bases; junction bases outside the gene matches: 10. This CDR3 is CASSLGLAGGEWKYF. The DNA of the CDR3 is TGTGCCAGCAGCTTAGGCCTAGCGGGAGGAGAGTGGAAGTATTTT.

This clonotype has a handful of counts. The J gene is TRBJ2-7, the V gene TRBV2, with TRBD1 identical over 8 bases. The germline V gene encodes CDR1 SNHLY and CDR2 FYNNEI. The CDR3 covers 14 residues. Losses at the gene ends were 9 bases for V and 3 bases for J; bases not matched to a gene: 10. CDR3 region: CASDSGQDFYEQYF. The CDR3 nucleotides are TGTGCCAGTGACTCGGGACAGGACTTCTACGAGCAGTACTTC.

This clonotype was counted many times. The chain uses TRBV5-1 and TRBJ2-2; D gene unclear. Germline-derived CDR1 and CDR2 are SGHRS and YFSETQ. V dropped 0 bases and J dropped 2 bases, with 11 bases sitting between them. The CDR3 runs to 16 residues. In nucleotides, the CDR3 is TGCGCCAGCAGCTTGGCGTCAGATTACAACACCGGGGAGCTGTTTTTT. Protein: CASSLASDYNTGELFF.

The V and J genes are TRBV11-2 and TRBJ1-4; TRBD1 matches at 8 bases. Germline loops: CDR1 SGHAT, CDR2 FQNNGV. V shed 5 bases, J shed 4 bases, and the junction held 18 bases outside the gene matches. The length of the CDR3 is 19 residues. CDR3 bases: TGTGCCAGCAGCCCTAGGGGGTGGCAGGGGGCAGTGGGTAATGAAAAACTGTTTTTT. Translated: CASSPRGWQGAVGNEKLFF.

In this sample, this clonotype turned up many times. The chain joins TRBV9 to TRBJ2-7; D is uncertain. Trimming took off 2 bases at V and 3 bases at J, with 9 bases between the two ends. This CDR3 has 13 residues. Germline CDR1 and CDR2: SGDLS and YYNGEE. Here the CDR3 DNA reads TGTGCCAGCAGCGTCGTGGGGTACTACGAGCAGTACTTC. It translates to CASSVVGYYEQYF.

This clonotype has more than one count but fewer than ten. This chain uses TRBV5-1 with TRBJ2-3; TRBD1 matches at 10 bases. The CDR3 runs to 16 residues. After removal of 3 bases from V and 2 bases from J, the junction contained 6 bases not matched to a gene. Per germline, CDR1 SGHRS and CDR2 YFSETQ. The CDR3 protein is CASSYGQGEFTDTQYF. The CDR3 DNA is TGCGCCAGCAGCTACGGACAGGGGGAGTTCACAGATACGCAGTATTTT. Full variable domain (missing parts from reference TRBV5-1 and TRBJ2-3): KAGVTQTPRYLIKTRGQQVTLSCSPISGHRSVSWYQQTPGQGLQFLFEYFSETQRNKGNFPGRFSGRQFSNSRSEMNVSTLELGDSALYLCASSYGQGEFTDTQYFGPGTRLTVL.

V and J are TRBV6-5 and TRBJ2-7, with 7 bases identical to TRBD1. CDR1 and CDR2 from the germline V gene are MNHEY and SVGAGI. With 0 bases clipped from V and 0 bases from J, the junction kept 11 bases outside the gene matches. This CDR3 region has 18 residues. The CDR3 reads CASSYSLRGGRSSYEQYF. The CDR3 DNA reads TGTGCCAGCAGTTACTCCCTGCGAGGGGGCAGAAGCTCCTACGAGCAGTACTTC.

V gene TRBV7-2 combines with J gene TRBJ2-7; D gene ambiguous. CDR1 SGHTA and CDR2 FQGNSA come from the germline V gene. V was cut by 1 base and J by 2 bases, with 12 bases left in between. This CDR3 contains 15 residues. CDR3 sequence (DNA): TGTGCCAGCAGCTTAGGAGGCGCTACCCCCTACGAGCAGTACTTC. Translating gives CASSLGGATPYEQYF. The full variable domain, completed using reference TRBV7-2 and TRBJ2-7, is GAGVSQSPSNKVTEKGKDVELRCDPISGHTALYWYRQSLGQGLEFLIYFQGNSAPDKSGLPSDRFSAERTGGSVSTLTIQRTQQEDSAVYLCASSLGGATPYEQYFGPGTRLTVT.

This clonotype was recorded a few times. The gene calls are TRBV3-1 and TRBJ1-5; TRBD1 matches 7 bases. Per the germline V gene, CDR1 is LGHDT and CDR2 is YNNKEL (reference sequence). The CDR3 runs to 15 residues. V lost 0 bases, J lost 6 bases, and 5 bases stayed unmatched. The CDR3 sequence is CASSQDVTGPQPQHF. The CDR3 DNA sequence: TGTGCCAGCAGCCAAGACGTGACAGGGCCTCAGCCCCAGCATTTT.

The chain is built from TRBV20-1 and TRBJ2-1; 8 positions match TRBD2. V lost 3 bases, J lost 2 bases, and 3 bases stayed unmatched. CDR1 is DFQATT, CDR2 SNEGSKA, per germline (reference sequence). This CDR3 is 14 amino acids long. The CDR3 loop reads CSARSGGTYNEQFF. Here the CDR3 DNA reads TGCAGTGCTAGGAGCGGGGGTACCTACAATGAGCAGTTCTTC.

This clonotype turned up a few times. Here the CDR3 reads CAISPGASGDNEQFF. CDR3 nucleotides: TGTGCCATCAGCCCAGGGGCTAGCGGGGACAATGAGCAGTTCTTC. The rearrangement links TRBV10-3 to TRBJ2-1, with 9 bases lining up with TRBD2. V lost 6 bases and J lost 5; bases outside the gene matches: 8. The germline gives CDR1 ENHRY, CDR2 SYGVKD. This CDR3 comprises 15 residues.

A few counts support this clonotype. The chain carries TRBV29-1 and TRBJ1-1; 9 nucleotides agree with TRBD1. The CDR3 extends over 14 amino acids. Germline values: CDR1 SQVTM, CDR2 ANQGSEA. After removal of 6 bases from V and 0 bases from J, the junction contained 5 bases not matched to a gene. The CDR3 sequence is CSVTGTGMNTEAFF. In DNA form, the CDR3 reads TGCAGCGTCACCGGGACAGGGATGAACACTGAAGCTTTCTTT.

This clonotype has only a few counts. This chain joins TRBV7-9 and TRBJ2-3; TRBD2 matches 10 bases. The CDR3 runs to 16 residues. The germline gives CDR1 SEHNR, CDR2 FQNEAQ (reference sequence). The V gene end was trimmed by 1 base and the J gene end by 5 bases; junction bases not matched to a gene: 6. CDR3 DNA: TGTGCCAGCAGCTTAGAACTGGTAGCGGGAGGAGATACGCAGTATTTT. Encoded protein: CASSLELVAGGDTQYF.

This clonotype was picked up a small number of times. V usage is TRBV6-5 and J usage is TRBJ2-2; TRBD1 matches at 8 bases. Germline-derived CDR1 and CDR2 are MNHEY and SVGAGI. CDR3 length: 16 residues. V lost 4 bases, J lost 3 bases, and 7 bases stayed unmatched. The chain's CDR3 is CASSSPRTGYTGELFF. CDR3 DNA: TGTGCCAGCAGTTCGCCCCGGACAGGGTACACCGGGGAGCTGTTTTTT.

This clonotype was counted between two and nine times. The chain combines TRBV7-2 with TRBJ2-1; 7 positions agree with TRBD2. Germline V gene lookup returns CDR1 SGHTA and CDR2 FQGNSA. This CDR3 is 16 amino acids long. The ends lost 2 bases at V and 2 bases at J; junction bases unmatched: 6. This CDR3 is CASSLLAGTTYNEQFF. CDR3 nucleotide sequence: TGTGCCAGCAGCTTATTGGCCGGGACTACCTACAATGAGCAGTTCTTC. The full variable domain, with the rest looked up from reference TRBV7-2 and TRBJ2-1, is GAGVSQSPSNKVTEKGKDVELRCDPISGHTALYWYRQSLGQGLEFLIYFQGNSAPDKSGLPSDRFSAERTGGSVSTLTIQRTQQEDSAVYLCASSLLAGTTYNEQFFGPGTRLTVL.

The V and J genes are TRBV10-2 and TRBJ2-5, with 8 bases that match TRBD2. Trimming removed 2 bases from V and 3 bases from J; junction bases left unmatched: 5. The germline V gene encodes CDR1 WSHSY and CDR2 SAAADI. The CDR3 sequence is 15 residues long. As DNA, the CDR3 is TGCGCCAGCAGTGAGAAGGTAGCGGGAAAAGAGACCCAGTACTTC. Its translation is CASSEKVAGKETQYF.

Comments on this clonotype: A much larger clone sits a single nucleotide away, making a read error possible. This rearrangement joins TRBV13 to TRBJ1-1; D is unresolved. Trimming cost V 5 bases and J 3 bases, with 10 bases left between them. Germline loops: CDR1 PRHDT, CDR2 FYEKMQ (reference sequence). The CDR3 extends over 13 amino acids. The CDR3 bases are TGTGCCAGCAGCCCTGTATTGGACACTGAAGCTTTCTTT. It translates to CASSPVLDTEAFF.

This clonotype turned up a few times. The rearrangement joins TRBV7-9 to TRBJ2-5; D is ambiguous. Germline CDR1 and CDR2: SEHNR and FQNEAQ (reference sequence). The CDR3 has 12 residues. The ends were cut back, 2 bases at V and 5 bases at J, with 6 bases in the middle. The CDR3 DNA sequence: TGTGCCAGCAGCTTATTTTCGGAGACCCAGTACTTC. Its translation is CASSLFSETQYF.

The V call is TRBV4-1, the J call TRBJ1-5, with 9 positions matching TRBD1. Trimming at V came to 3 bases and at J to 6 bases, leaving 6 bases not matched to a gene. There are 15 residues in the CDR3. Germline CDR1 MGHRA, CDR2 YSYEKL. This chain's CDR3 is CASSQGTGRSQPQHF. In DNA, the CDR3 is TGCGCCAGCAGCCAGGGGACAGGGAGAAGTCAGCCCCAGCATTTT.

The chain combines TRBV5-1 with TRBJ2-6; 7 bases line up with TRBD1. The CDR3 contains 17 residues. V lost 4 bases and J lost 0; bases outside the gene matches: 7. The V gene's germline CDR1 is SGHRS and CDR2 YFSETQ. CDR3 residues: CASSLGQANSGANVLTF. CDR3 bases: TGCGCCAGCAGCCTCGGACAGGCGAACTCTGGGGCCAACGTCCTGACTTTC.

The CDR3 sequence is CASSSGRGPGTEAFF. The DNA for the CDR3 is TGTGCCAGCAGTTCCGGGCGGGGGCCGGGAACTGAAGCTTTCTTT. The rearrangement uses TRBV12-3 or TRBV12-4 and TRBJ1-1; D perhaps matches TRBD1 (6 bases). With 4 bases removed from V and 5 bases from J, the gap between germline ends came to 17 bases. This CDR3 contains 15 residues.